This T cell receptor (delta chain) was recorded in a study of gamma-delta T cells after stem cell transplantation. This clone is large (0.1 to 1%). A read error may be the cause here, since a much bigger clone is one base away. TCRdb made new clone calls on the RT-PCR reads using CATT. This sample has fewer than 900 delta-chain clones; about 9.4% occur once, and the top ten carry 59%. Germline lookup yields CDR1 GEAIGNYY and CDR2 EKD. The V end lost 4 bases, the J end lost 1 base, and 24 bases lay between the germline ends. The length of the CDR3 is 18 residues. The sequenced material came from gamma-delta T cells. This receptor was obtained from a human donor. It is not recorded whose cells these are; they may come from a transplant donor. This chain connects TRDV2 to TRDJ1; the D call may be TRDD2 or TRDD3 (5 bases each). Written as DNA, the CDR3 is TGTGCCTGTGATCCTATGACCAATACAGGGATCAGCACCGATAAACTCATCTTT. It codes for CACDPMTNTGISTDKLIF.